This TCR beta chain emerged from a study of T cells after yellow fever vaccination. Across the study: For low cell numbers, libraries were made with SMART-Seq v4 Ultra Low Input. Study-level points and caveats: Post-booster samples contained most primary-vaccination clones (approximately 96% CD4, 70% to 90% CD8).

MiXCR, applied by TCRdb to the 5' RACE reads, yields one record per CDR3 protein. There are 85,000 to 100,000 distinct CDR3 sequences in the sample; about 6% occur only once, and 35% to 45% lies in the top ten. This clonotype has only a few counts. The antigen remains undetermined. This TCR was recovered from a young man who received the YFV17D yellow fever vaccine. The source was CD8+ T cells sorted from PBMCs, collected 10 days after the yellow fever booster vaccination.

CDR3 nucleotide sequence: TGCAGCGTTGAGTCCGATAACCCCGAGCAGTTCTTC. Protein: CSVESDNPEQFF. V and J are TRBV29-1 and TRBJ2-1; D ambiguous. Germline loops: CDR1 SQVTM, CDR2 ANQGSEA. V lost 3 bases to trimming and J lost 10 bases, with 13 bases between them. The CDR3 length is 12 residues.